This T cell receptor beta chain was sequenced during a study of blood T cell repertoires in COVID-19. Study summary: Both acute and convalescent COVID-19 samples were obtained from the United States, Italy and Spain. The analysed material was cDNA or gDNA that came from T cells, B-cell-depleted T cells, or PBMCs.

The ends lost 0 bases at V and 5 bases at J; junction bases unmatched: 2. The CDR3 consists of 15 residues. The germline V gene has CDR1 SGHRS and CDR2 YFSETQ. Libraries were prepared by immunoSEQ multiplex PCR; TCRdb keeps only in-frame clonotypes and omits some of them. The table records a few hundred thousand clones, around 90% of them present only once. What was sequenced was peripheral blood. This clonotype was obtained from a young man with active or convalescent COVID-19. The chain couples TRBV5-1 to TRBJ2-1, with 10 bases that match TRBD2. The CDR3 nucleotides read TGCGCCAGCAGCTTGGAACTAGCGGGGAACAATGAGCAGTTCTTC. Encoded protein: CASSLELAGNNEQFF.